This T cell receptor (beta chain) was profiled in a study of T cells in Graves' hyperthyroidism and ophthalmopathy. Study-level findings and limits: Most thyroid-expanded clonotypes above 0.001 were also found in blood.

The source material, RNA transcripts, was used to amplify TCR beta CDR3 regions. First-round RT-PCR with HTBI primers amplified the TCR CDR3 region. From the multiplex PCR reads, TCRdb called clonotypes with MiXCR, one entry per CDR3 protein. The sample carries approximately 640,000 distinct CDR3 sequences, 15% to 20% recorded once. The germline V gene has CDR1 GTSNPN and CDR2 SVGIG (reference sequence). This CDR3 comprises 13 residues. The junction had 4 bases not matched to a gene; V was cut back by 5 bases and J by 3 bases. A few counts support this clonotype. Its antigen is unknown. Fresh peripheral blood, 10 ml, was the source of the PBMCs.

V gene TRBV30 combines with J gene TRBJ2-7; the match to TRBD2 covers 10 bases. Sequencing was performed on blood. The TCR originated in a man in his fifties or sixties with Graves' hyperthyroidism. CDR3 coding DNA: TGTGCCTGGTCCACTAGCGGGAACTACGAGCAGTACTTC. Its protein product is CAWSTSGNYEQYF.